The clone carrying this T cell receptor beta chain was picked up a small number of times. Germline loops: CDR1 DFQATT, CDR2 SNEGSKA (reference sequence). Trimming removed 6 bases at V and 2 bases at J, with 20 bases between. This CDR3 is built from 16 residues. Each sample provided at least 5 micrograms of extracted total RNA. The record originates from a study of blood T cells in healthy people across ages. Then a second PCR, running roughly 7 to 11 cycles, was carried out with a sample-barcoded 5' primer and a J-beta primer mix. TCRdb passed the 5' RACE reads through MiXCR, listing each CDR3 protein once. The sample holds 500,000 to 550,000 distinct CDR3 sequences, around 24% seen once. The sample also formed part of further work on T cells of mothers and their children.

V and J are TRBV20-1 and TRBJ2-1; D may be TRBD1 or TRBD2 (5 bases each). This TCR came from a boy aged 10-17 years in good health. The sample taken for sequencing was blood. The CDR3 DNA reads TGCAGTGCCGAATCAAGGCTTGGGGACCCCTACAATGAGCAGTTCTTC. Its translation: CSAESRLGDPYNEQFF.